The 19 T cell receptor beta chains below come from one sample, sequenced in a study of T cell repertoires in cytomegalovirus infection. TCRdb called the reads again in MiXCR, with one record for every CDR3 protein. The sample consists of roughly 860,000 distinct CDR3 sequences, 32% of them appearing once. No antigens are known for them. Sequencing was performed on cultured CD8+ T cells from PBMCs, taken from culture after CMV antigen stimulation. Every receptor here comes from a human donor in good health (CMV status not recorded). Some clones in this sample may be carry-over from other donors' samples.

The table lists this clonotype with a few counts. The rearrangement links TRBV29-1 to TRBJ1-2; 7 bases match TRBD1. Losses at the gene ends were 3 bases for V and 4 bases for J; bases not matched to a gene: 5. The germline V gene has CDR1 SQVTM and CDR2 ANQGSEA. The CDR3 is made up of 13 amino acids. For the CDR3, the DNA is TGCAGCGTTGATGAGGGGGCCCCCTATGGCTACACCTTC. Translating gives CSVDEGAPYGYTF.

There are many counts of this clonotype. The J gene is TRBJ2-3, the V gene TRBV7-2; 9 bases are shared with TRBD2. J lost 0 bases, V lost 2 bases, and 6 bases had no gene match. CDR1 and CDR2 (germline): SGHTA, FQGNSA. The CDR3 has 17 amino acids. The chain's CDR3 is CASSLPVAGESTDTQYF. The CDR3 bases are TGTGCCAGCAGCTTACCGGTAGCGGGGGAGAGCACAGATACGCAGTATTTT.

The V gene is TRBV7-9, the J gene TRBJ1-6; 7 bases agree with TRBD1. V dropped 4 bases and J dropped 9; count of bases not matched to a gene: 3. The CDR3 length is 13 residues. Germline-derived CDR1 and CDR2 are SEHNR and FQNEAQ (reference sequence). CDR3 loop: CASSSGTASPLHF. CDR3 DNA sequence: TGTGCCAGCAGCTCCGGGACAGCTTCACCCCTCCACTTT.

With regard to this clonotype: Being one base from a much bigger clone, this may be a read error. V and J are TRBV6-5 and TRBJ2-7; D not certain. The V and J ends lost 10 bases and 7 bases respectively, with 17 bases between them. CDR3 length: 12 amino acids. The germline V gene encodes CDR1 MNHEY and CDR2 SVGAGI. Here the CDR3 DNA reads TGTGCCACCTCTACCCTTGTAGGGGAGCAGTACGTC. This translates into CATSTLVGEQYV.

This chain links TRBV11-2 with TRBJ2-1; D is perhaps TRBD2 (7 bases). Germline assignment: CDR1 SGHAT and CDR2 FQNNGV. Trimming removed 5 bases at V and 4 bases at J, with 18 bases between. This CDR3 region has 16 residues. CDR3 sequence (DNA): TGTGCCAGCAGCGTCCCCGGGGCGGGGGCATACAATGAGCAGTTCTTC. As protein: CASSVPGAGAYNEQFF.

This clonotype was observed a handful of times. The CDR3 nucleotides are TGTGCCAGCTGGGAGACAGGGGGGTTTTATGGCTACACCTTC. Residues: CASWETGGFYGYTF. V and J are TRBV7-9 and TRBJ1-2, with 9 bases aligning to TRBD1. CDR3 length: 14 residues. After removal of 8 bases from V and 5 bases from J, the junction contained 9 bases not matched to a gene. Germline lookup yields CDR1 SEHNR and CDR2 FQNEAQ (reference sequence).

Comments on this clonotype: One junction end disagrees with the germline gene, perhaps due to a read error. The gene calls are TRBV7-6 and TRBJ2-1; no clear D gene. Germline V lookup: CDR1 SGHVS, CDR2 FNYEAQ. This CDR3 is 15 amino acids long. The CDR3 protein is CVSSLLKGTYNEQFF. For the CDR3, the DNA is TGTGTCAGCAGCTTACTCAAGGGTACCTACAATGAGCAGTTCTTC.

This chain uses TRBV2 with TRBJ2-3; TRBD1 is a possible D gene (6 bases). Trimming left V 3 bases short and J 4 bases short, with 14 bases between. Per germline, CDR1 SNHLY and CDR2 FYNNEI. The CDR3 sequence is 15 residues long. This CDR3 is CASSEAQGLADTQYF. CDR3 nucleotides: TGTGCCAGCAGTGAGGCACAGGGTTTAGCAGATACGCAGTATTTT.

This clonotype showed up just a few times. CDR3 residues: CASSSHTGTTVGEKLFF. The DNA of the CDR3 is TGTGCCAGCAGCTCCCACACGGGGACGACGGTCGGGGAAAAACTGTTTTTT. This chain joins TRBV11-2 and TRBJ1-4; possibly TRBD1 for D (5 bases). Per the germline V gene, CDR1 is SGHAT and CDR2 is FQNNGV. Trimming cost V 4 bases and J 8 bases, with 23 bases left between them. The CDR3 has 17 residues.

This clonotype was detected once. The gene calls are TRBV28 and TRBJ1-5; 9 nucleotides align to TRBD1. The CDR3 consists of 15 residues. V shed 3 bases, J shed 7 bases, and the junction held 7 bases outside the gene matches. In germline, CDR1 is MDHEN, CDR2 SYDVKM. CDR3 coding DNA: TGTGCCAGCAGTTTTCAGACAGGGGGAAGCCAGCCCCAGCATTTT. As protein: CASSFQTGGSQPQHF.

This clonotype was seen a handful of times. V and J are TRBV6-5 and TRBJ2-3; D gene ambiguous. The CDR3 consists of 14 residues. V was shortened by 2 bases and J by 3 bases, with 9 bases between the two germline ends. CDR1 and CDR2 (germline): MNHEY, SVGAGI. The DNA of the CDR3 is TGTGCCAGCAGTTACCGACCAGAAACAGATACGCAGTATTTT. Its translation: CASSYRPETDTQYF.

This clonotype appeared a few times. The genes are TRBV6-1 and TRBJ1-4, with D unresolved. The V gene's germline CDR1 is MNHNS and CDR2 SASEGT. V was clipped by 5 bases and J by 0 bases, with 13 bases between them. This CDR3 has 16 amino acids. The CDR3 protein is CASSPGQFSTNEKLFF. For the CDR3, the DNA is TGTGCCAGCAGTCCGGGCCAATTCTCAACTAATGAAAAACTGTTTTTT.

The genes are TRBV2 and TRBJ1-1; D unresolved. Trimming shortened V by 7 bases and J by 5 bases, and 17 bases separated the two germline ends. The V gene's germline CDR1 is SNHLY and CDR2 FYNNEI. The CDR3 has 14 residues. The CDR3 region has the DNA TGTGCCAGCAACGCCCTTGTCGATGGGACTGAAGCTTTCTTT. It specifies CASNALVDGTEAFF.

This clonotype was detected many times. The chain employs TRBV12-3 or TRBV12-4 and TRBJ1-1; D remains unclear. The CDR3 has 12 residues. V shed 6 bases and J shed 5 bases, with 10 bases lying between them. The CDR3: CASSPPGTEAFF. DNA of the CDR3: TGTGCCAGCAGCCCCCCTGGGACTGAAGCTTTCTTT.

In this sample, this clonotype turned up many times. The chain employs TRBV7-2 and TRBJ2-5; 8 bases are shared with TRBD2. Germline V lookup: CDR1 SGHTA, CDR2 FQGNSA. The CDR3 contains 17 residues. Trimming removed 6 bases from V and 5 bases from J; junction bases left unmatched: 17. The CDR3 is CASRGGAGGSVRETQYF. CDR3 coding DNA: TGTGCCAGCAGGGGGGGGGCGGGGGGTAGTGTCCGGGAGACCCAGTACTTC.

The chain employs TRBV3-1 and TRBJ2-3; D may correspond to TRBD1 or TRBD2 (5 bases each). The CDR3 runs to 17 residues. Deletions cut 0 bases from V and 1 base from J, with 14 bases between. CDR1 and CDR2 (germline): LGHDT, YNNKEL (reference sequence). As DNA, the CDR3 is TGTGCCAGCAGCCAAGATCGAAGGGACGGACGCACAGATACGCAGTATTTT. Its protein is CASSQDRRDGRTDTQYF.

Ten or more counts support this clonotype. The chain is built from TRBV27 and TRBJ2-1; 8 positions match TRBD2. The CDR3 sequence is 17 residues long. V trimming: 4 bases; J trimming: 2 bases; junction bases outside the gene matches: 10. Germline loops: CDR1 MNHEY, CDR2 SMNVEV (reference sequence). The CDR3 here is CASSSGPRGAPYNEQFF. The CDR3 DNA reads as TGTGCCAGCAGTTCTGGCCCGCGGGGGGCACCCTACAATGAGCAGTTCTTC.

This clonotype came up a few times. The chain carries TRBV6-5 and TRBJ2-3, with TRBD2 matching over 10 bases. Germline V lookup: CDR1 MNHEY, CDR2 SVGAGI. Losses at the gene ends were 0 bases for V and 6 bases for J; bases not matched to a gene: 9. This CDR3 is built from 17 residues. The CDR3 DNA is TGTGCCAGCAGTTACTCAGCCACTAGCGGGGATACGGATACGCAGTATTTT. It encodes CASSYSATSGDTDTQYF.

The chain links TRBV27 to TRBJ2-7; TRBD1 matches at 10 bases. The V gene end was trimmed by 0 bases and the J gene end by 7 bases; junction bases not matched to a gene: 9. The CDR3 extends over 16 amino acids. Germline values: CDR1 MNHEY, CDR2 SMNVEV (reference sequence). CDR3 sequence (DNA): TGTGCCAGCAGTTTATCCGGGACAGGGGTTCGACTGGAGCAGTACTTC. This codes for CASSLSGTGVRLEQYF.